These T cell receptor beta chains were read from a single sample in a study of shared clonotypes between healthy human individuals. Produced via immunoSEQ multiplex PCR; TCRdb's table is partial and in-frame only. Of more than 1.2 million clones in the sample, about 98.5% were seen once. The material sequenced was naive CD4+ T cells sorted from blood. Every receptor here comes from a man between 25 and 39 years old in good health. CDR3s leave out the opening cysteine and the closing phenylalanine or tryptophan. Fields, in order: V gene, J gene, D gene, CDR3 protein. D genes are given only for firm matches.

TRBV7-8	TRBJ2-1	TRBD2	ASSWLLAGDFYNEQF
TRBV15	TRBJ1-2	-	ATSRDLEPLSGYT
TRBV18	TRBJ1-2	TRBD1	ASSPLDRADGYT
TRBV5-1	TRBJ2-1	-	ASSLGEASGNEQF
TRBV5-1	TRBJ2-5	-	ASSQADLETQY
TRBV13	TRBJ2-5	-	ASSLASQETQY
TRBV5-1	TRBJ2-7	TRBD1	ASSLAGGLFEQY
TRBV28	TRBJ2-1	-	ASSVRGYNEQF
TRBV5-5	TRBJ2-7	-	ASSLDRDYEQY
TRBV4-1	TRBJ2-5	-	ASSQDRPPQY
TRBV7-7	TRBJ2-3	-	ASSLGVGLKTDTQY
TRBV7-9	TRBJ2-3	TRBD2	ASSSKGRDYPDTQY
TRBV11-2	TRBJ2-1	-	ASSLDQNVHEQF
TRBV7-2	TRBJ1-5	TRBD1	ASSSGQGDQPQH
TRBV11-2	TRBJ2-1	TRBD2	ASSLVGGRAYNEQF
TRBV28	TRBJ2-7	TRBD1	ASSSGQGTAYEQY
TRBV29-1	TRBJ1-2	-	SVGGGGYT
TRBV18	TRBJ2-1	-	ASSPTRVNEQF
TRBV5-1	TRBJ2-7	TRBD2	ASSLGTSGSYEQY
TRBV5-1	TRBJ1-1	-	ASSSYLNTEAF
TRBV4-1	TRBJ2-1	-	ASSQDQAGSSYNEQF
TRBV11-3	TRBJ2-1	-	ASSSGGDEQF
TRBV6-1	TRBJ2-7	-	ASEKGPYEQY
TRBV11-2	TRBJ2-7	TRBD2	ASSPTFAGVYEQY
TRBV7-3	TRBJ2-6	-	ASSFTGSPYSGANVLT
TRBV5-1	TRBJ2-7	TRBD1	ASSVNRGPPYEQY
TRBV18	TRBJ2-5	-	ASSPRYERQETQY
TRBV7-6	TRBJ1-4	-	ASSLGGWGAREKLF
TRBV2	TRBJ2-7	-	ASTMGSYEQY
TRBV11-1	TRBJ2-7	-	ASSSTTYEQY
TRBV7-7	TRBJ1-1	-	ASSPFPKTGMNTEAF
TRBV7-2	TRBJ2-2	-	ASSLDQTGELF
TRBV27	TRBJ2-2	-	ASSNRGAVAGELF
TRBV19	TRBJ1-2	-	ASGGTYGYT
TRBV9	TRBJ2-7	-	ASSVRDGDEQY
TRBV27	TRBJ2-7	TRBD1	ASSPGQGIRQY